This entry is about one T cell receptor beta chain. The antigen remains undetermined. This specimen belongs to a study of T cells after yellow fever vaccination. Findings and limits, study-wide: Though weaker, the secondary response peaked faster, on day 5 versus 15. Reappearing after the booster were most of the clones from primary vaccination (approximately 96% CD4, about 87% CD8).

Per the germline V gene, CDR1 is SGHTA and CDR2 is FQGNSA. This CDR3 is 15 amino acids long. V gave up 5 bases and J gave up 1 base; unmatched junction bases: 4. A universal primer site and UMIs were added as TCR cDNA was made by 5'RACE template switching. TCRdb reprocessed the 5' RACE reads via MiXCR and lists one record per CDR3 protein. This sample has a few hundred thousand distinct CDR3 sequences, with approximately 3.9% found just once. This receptor was identified in a man aged 18 to 30 who received the YFV17D yellow fever vaccine. The specimen comprised PBMCs, sampled 5 days after the yellow fever booster vaccination. The V and J genes are TRBV7-2 and TRBJ2-5; TRBD1 matches at 10 bases. The CDR3 protein is CASSARTGGQETQYF. CDR3 coding DNA: TGTGCCAGCAGCGCACGGACAGGGGGCCAAGAGACCCAGTACTTC.